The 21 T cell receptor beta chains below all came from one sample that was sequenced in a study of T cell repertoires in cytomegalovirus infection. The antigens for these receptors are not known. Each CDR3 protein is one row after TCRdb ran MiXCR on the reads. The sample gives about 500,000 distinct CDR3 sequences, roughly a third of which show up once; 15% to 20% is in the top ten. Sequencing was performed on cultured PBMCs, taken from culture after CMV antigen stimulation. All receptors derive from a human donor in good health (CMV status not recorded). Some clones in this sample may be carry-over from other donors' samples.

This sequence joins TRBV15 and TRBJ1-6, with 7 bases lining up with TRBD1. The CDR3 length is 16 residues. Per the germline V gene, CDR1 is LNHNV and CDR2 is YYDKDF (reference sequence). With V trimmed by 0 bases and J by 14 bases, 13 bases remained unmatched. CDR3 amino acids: CATSRDPRQGEESLHF. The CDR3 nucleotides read TGTGCCACCAGCAGAGATCCGAGGCAGGGGGAAGAATCCCTCCACTTT.

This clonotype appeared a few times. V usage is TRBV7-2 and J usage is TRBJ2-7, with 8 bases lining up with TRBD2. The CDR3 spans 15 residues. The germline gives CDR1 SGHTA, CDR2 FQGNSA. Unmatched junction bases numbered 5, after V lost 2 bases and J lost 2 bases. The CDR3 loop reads CASSLLLAAAYEQYF. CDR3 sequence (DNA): TGTGCCAGCAGCTTACTACTAGCGGCGGCCTACGAGCAGTACTTC.

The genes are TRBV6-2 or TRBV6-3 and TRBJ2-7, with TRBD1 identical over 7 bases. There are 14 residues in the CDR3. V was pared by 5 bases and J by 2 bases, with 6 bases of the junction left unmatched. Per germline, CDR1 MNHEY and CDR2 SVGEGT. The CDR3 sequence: CASSTDRNPYEQYF. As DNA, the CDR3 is TGTGCCAGCAGTACGGACAGGAACCCCTACGAGCAGTACTTC.

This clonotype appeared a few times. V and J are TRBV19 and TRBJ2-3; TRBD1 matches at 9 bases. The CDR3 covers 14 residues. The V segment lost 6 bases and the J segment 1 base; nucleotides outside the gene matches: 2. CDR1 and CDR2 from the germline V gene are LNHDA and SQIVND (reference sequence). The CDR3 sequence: CASRGQGRTDTQYF. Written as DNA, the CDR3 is TGTGCCAGTAGGGGACAGGGCCGCACAGATACGCAGTATTTT.

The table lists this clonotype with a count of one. The CDR3 nucleotides read TGTGCCAGCAGTTTAAATTTCCGCTCAGCGGGCACAGATACGCAGTATTTT. It translates to CASSLNFRSAGTDTQYF. The chain is built from TRBV27 and TRBJ2-3, with a weak D call TRBD2 (5 bases). With 2 bases removed from V and 1 base from J, the gap between germline ends came to 16 bases. Germline V gives CDR1 MNHEY, CDR2 SMNVEV (reference sequence). CDR3 length equals 17 residues.

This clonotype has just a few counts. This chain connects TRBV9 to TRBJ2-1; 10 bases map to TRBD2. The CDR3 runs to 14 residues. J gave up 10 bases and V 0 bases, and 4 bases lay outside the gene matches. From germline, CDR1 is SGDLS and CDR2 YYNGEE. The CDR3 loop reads CASSVEALAGEQFF. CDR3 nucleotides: TGTGCCAGCAGCGTAGAGGCACTAGCGGGGGAGCAGTTCTTC.

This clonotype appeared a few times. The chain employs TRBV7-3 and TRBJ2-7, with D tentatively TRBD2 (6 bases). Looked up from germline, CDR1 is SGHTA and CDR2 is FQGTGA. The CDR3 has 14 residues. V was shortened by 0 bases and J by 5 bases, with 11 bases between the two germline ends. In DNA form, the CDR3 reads TGTGCCAGCAGCTTAACCGGGAGTCTGGACGAGCAGTACTTC. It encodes CASSLTGSLDEQYF.

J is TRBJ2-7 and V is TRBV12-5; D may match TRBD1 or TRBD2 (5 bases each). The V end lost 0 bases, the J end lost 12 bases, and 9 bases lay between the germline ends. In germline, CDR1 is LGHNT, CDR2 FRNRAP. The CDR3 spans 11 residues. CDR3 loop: CASGLVPGGYV. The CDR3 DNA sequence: TGTGCTAGTGGTTTGGTACCTGGGGGGTACGTC.

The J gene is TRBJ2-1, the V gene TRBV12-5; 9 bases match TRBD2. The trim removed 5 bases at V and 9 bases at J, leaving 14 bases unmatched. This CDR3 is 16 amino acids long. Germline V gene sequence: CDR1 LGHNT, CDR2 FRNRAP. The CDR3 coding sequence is TGTGCTAGTGGTCCCTCGGGCGGGAGGGCCTCTTTTGAGCAGTTCTTC. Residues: CASGPSGGRASFEQFF. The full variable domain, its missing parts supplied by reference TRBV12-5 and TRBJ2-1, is DARVTQTPRHKVTEMGQEVTMRCQPILGHNTVFWYRQTMMQGLELLAYFRNRAPLDDSGMPKDRFSAEMPDATLATLKIQPSEPRDSAVYFCASGPSGGRASFEQFFGPGTRLTVL.

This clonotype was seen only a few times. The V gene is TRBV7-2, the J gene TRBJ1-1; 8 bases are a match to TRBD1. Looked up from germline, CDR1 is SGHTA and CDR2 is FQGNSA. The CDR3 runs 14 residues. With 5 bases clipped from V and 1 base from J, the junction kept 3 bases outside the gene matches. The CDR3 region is CASSPDRANTEAFF. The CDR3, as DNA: TGTGCCAGCAGCCCGGACAGGGCGAACACTGAAGCTTTCTTT.

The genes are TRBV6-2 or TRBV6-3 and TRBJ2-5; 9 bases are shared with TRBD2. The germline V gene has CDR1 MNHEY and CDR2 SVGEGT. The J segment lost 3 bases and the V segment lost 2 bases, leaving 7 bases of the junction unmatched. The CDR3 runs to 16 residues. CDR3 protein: CASSYPLAGLEETQYF. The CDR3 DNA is TGTGCCAGCAGTTACCCCCTAGCGGGACTGGAAGAGACCCAGTACTTC.

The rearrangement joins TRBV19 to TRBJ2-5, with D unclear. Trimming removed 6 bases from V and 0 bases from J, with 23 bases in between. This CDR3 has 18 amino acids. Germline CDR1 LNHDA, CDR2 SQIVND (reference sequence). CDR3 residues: CASRAPSHTQKHQETQYF. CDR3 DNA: TGTGCCAGTAGAGCCCCCTCTCACACTCAAAAGCACCAAGAGACCCAGTACTTC.

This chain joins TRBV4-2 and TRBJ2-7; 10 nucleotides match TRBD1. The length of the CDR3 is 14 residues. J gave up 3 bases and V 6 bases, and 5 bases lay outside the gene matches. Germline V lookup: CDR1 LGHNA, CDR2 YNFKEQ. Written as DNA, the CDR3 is TGTGCCAGCAGAAAGACAGGGGGCTTCTACGAGCAGTACTTC. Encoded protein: CASRKTGGFYEQYF.

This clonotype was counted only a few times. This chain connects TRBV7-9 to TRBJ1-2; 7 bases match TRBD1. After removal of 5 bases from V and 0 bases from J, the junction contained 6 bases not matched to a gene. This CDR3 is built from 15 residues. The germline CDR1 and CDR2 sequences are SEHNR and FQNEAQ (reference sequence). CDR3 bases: TGTGCCAGCAGCGCGGACGGGACAGCTAACTATGGCTACACCTTC. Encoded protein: CASSADGTANYGYTF.

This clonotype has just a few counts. The CDR3 DNA is TGTGCCAGCAGTGATTTCAGGGGGCGAGAAGCTTTCTTT. Translation: CASSDFRGREAFF. This chain joins TRBV2 and TRBJ1-1; 8 bases align to TRBD1. After removal of 3 bases from V and 8 bases from J, the junction contained 5 bases not matched to a gene. Germline values: CDR1 SNHLY, CDR2 FYNNEI. The CDR3 sequence is 13 residues long.

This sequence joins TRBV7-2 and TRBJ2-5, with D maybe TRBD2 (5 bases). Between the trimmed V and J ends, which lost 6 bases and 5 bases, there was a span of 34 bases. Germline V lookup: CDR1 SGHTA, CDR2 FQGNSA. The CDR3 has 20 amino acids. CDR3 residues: CASSPRPRYPSVRSGETQYF. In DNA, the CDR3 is TGTGCCAGCAGTCCTCGACCTAGATACCCATCCGTCAGGAGCGGCGAGACCCAGTACTTC.

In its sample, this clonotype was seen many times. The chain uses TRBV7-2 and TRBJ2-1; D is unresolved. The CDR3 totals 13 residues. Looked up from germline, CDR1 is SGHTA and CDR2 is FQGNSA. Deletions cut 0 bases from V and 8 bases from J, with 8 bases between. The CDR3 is CASSLARDDEQFF. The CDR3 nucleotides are TGTGCCAGCAGCTTAGCTAGAGACGATGAGCAGTTCTTC.

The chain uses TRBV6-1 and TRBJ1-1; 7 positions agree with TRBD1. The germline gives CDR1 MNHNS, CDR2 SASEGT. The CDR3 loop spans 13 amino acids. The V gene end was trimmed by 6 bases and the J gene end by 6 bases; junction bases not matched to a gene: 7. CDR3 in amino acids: CASSNRGAPEAFF. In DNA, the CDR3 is TGTGCCAGCAGCAACAGGGGAGCCCCTGAAGCTTTCTTT.

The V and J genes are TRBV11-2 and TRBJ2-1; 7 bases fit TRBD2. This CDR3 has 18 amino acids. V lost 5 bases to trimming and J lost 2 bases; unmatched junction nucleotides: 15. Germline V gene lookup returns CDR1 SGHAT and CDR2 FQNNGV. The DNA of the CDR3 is TGTGCCAGCAGCCCCTACTTCATGACTAGCTCCACCTACAATGAGCAGTTCTTC. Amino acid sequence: CASSPYFMTSSTYNEQFF.

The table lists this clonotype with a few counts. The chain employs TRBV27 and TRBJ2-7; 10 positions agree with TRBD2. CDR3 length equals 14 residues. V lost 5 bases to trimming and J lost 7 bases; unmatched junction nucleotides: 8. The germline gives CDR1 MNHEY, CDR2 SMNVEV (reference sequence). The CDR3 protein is CASSALAGAKEQYF. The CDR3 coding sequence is TGTGCCAGCAGTGCCCTAGCGGGAGCTAAAGAGCAGTACTTC.

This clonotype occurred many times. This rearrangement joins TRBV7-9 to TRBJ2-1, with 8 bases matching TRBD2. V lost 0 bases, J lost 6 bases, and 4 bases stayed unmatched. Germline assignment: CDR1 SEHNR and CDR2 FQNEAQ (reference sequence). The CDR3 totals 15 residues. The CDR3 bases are TGTGCCAGCAGCTTAGCCCTAGCGGGTACCAATGAGCAGTTCTTC. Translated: CASSLALAGTNEQFF. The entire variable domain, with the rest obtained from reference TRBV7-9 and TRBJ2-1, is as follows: DTGVSQNPRHKITKRGQNVTFRCDPISEHNRLYWYRQTLGQGPEFLTYFQNEAQLEKSRLLSDRFSAERPKGSFSTLEIQRTEQGDSAMYLCASSLALAGTNEQFFGPGTRLTVL.